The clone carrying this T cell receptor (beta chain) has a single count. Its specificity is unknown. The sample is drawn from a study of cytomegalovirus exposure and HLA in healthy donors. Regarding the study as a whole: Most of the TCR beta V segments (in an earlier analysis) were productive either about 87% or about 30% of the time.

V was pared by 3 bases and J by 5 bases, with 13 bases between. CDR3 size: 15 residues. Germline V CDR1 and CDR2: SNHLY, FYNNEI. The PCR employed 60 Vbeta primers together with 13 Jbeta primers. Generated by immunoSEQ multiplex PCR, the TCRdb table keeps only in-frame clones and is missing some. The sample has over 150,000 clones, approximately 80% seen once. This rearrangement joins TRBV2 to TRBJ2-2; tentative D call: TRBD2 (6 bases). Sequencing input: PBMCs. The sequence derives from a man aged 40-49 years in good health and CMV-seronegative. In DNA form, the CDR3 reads TGTGCCAGCAGTGACCTGACTGGAGGGACCGGGGAGCTGTTTTTT. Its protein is CASSDLTGGTGELFF.